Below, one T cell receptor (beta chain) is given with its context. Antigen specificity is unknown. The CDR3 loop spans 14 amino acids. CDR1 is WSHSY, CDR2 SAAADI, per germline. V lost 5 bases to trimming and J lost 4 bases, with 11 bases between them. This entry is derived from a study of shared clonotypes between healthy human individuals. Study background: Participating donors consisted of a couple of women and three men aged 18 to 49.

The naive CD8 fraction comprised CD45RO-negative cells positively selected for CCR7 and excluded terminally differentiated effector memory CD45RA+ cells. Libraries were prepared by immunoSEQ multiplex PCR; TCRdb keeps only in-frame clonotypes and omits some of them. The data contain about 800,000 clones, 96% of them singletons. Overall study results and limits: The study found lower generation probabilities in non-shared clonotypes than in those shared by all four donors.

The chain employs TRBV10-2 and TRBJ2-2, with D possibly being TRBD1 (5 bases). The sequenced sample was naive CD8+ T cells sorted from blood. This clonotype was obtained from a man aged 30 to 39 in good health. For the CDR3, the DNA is TGCGCCAGCAGTTTGCAGGGTTTCACCGGGGAGCTGTTTTTT. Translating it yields CASSLQGFTGELFF.